This T cell receptor beta chain was identified in a study of beta chain features in type 1 diabetes. Study-level findings and limits: Moderate but significant shortening of TCRB CDR3s was recorded in all four CD4+ subsets from Type 1 diabetes patients.

V lost 7 bases, J lost 8 bases, and 14 bases lay in between. CDR1 and CDR2 from the germline V gene are SEHNR and FQNEAQ (reference sequence). CDR3 length equals 12 residues. On this clone itself: The antigen is unknown.

Every isolated RNA sample was fully reverse transcribed, so sequencing captured expressed TCRB transcripts. The data were produced by immunoSEQ multiplex PCR, yet TCRdb's version contains in-frame clones alone and is incomplete. The data hold around 140,000 clones, with about 10% observed a single time. The source of this sequence is a man aged 25 to 40 with type 1 diabetes. V usage is TRBV7-9 and J usage is TRBJ1-2; D remains unclear. The sample was central memory CD4+ T cells from blood. Written as DNA, the CDR3 is TGTGCCAGCAAGGGAGGGTCTGAAGGCTACACCTTC. Translation: CASKGGSEGYTF. The full variable domain, in which reference TRBV7-9 and TRBJ1-2 provide the parts outside the CDR3, is DTGVSQNPRHKITKRGQNVTFRCDPISEHNRLYWYRQTLGQGPEFLTYFQNEAQLEKSRLLSDRFSAERPKGSFSTLEIQRTEQGDSAMYLCASKGGSEGYTFGSGTRLTVV.